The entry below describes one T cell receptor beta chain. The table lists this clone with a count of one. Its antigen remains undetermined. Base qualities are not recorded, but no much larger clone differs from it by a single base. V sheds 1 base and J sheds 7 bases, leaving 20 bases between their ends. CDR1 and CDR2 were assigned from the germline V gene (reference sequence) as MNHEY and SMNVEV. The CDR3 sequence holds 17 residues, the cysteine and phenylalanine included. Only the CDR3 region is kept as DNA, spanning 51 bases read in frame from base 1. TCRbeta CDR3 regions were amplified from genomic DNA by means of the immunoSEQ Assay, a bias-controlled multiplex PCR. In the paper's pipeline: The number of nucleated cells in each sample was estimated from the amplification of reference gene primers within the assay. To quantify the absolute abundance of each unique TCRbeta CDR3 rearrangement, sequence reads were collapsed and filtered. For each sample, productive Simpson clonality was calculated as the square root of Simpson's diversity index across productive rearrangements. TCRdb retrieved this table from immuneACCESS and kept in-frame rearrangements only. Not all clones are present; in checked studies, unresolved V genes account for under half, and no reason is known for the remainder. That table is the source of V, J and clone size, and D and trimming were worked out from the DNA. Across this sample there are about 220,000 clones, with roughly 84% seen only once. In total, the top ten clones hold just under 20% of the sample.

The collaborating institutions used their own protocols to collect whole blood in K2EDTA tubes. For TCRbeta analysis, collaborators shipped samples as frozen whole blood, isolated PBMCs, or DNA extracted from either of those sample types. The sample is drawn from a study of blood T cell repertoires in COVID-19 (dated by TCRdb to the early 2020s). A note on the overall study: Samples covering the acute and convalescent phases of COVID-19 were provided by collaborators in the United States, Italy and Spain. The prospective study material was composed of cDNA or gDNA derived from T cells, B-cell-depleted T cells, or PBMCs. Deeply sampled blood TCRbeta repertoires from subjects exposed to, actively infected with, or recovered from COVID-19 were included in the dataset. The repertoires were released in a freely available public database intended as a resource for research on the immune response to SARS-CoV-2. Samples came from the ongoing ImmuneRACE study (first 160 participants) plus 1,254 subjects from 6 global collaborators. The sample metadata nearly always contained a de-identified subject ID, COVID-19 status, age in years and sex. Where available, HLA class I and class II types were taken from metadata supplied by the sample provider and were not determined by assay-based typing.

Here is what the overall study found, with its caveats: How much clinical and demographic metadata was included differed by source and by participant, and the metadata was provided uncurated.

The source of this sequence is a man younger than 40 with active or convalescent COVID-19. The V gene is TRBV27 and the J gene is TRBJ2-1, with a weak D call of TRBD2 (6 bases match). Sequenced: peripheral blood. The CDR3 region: CASSLLLADPSLNEQFF. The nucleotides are TGTGCCAGCAGTTTATTACTAGCCGATCCCTCCTTAAATGAGCAGTTCTTC.